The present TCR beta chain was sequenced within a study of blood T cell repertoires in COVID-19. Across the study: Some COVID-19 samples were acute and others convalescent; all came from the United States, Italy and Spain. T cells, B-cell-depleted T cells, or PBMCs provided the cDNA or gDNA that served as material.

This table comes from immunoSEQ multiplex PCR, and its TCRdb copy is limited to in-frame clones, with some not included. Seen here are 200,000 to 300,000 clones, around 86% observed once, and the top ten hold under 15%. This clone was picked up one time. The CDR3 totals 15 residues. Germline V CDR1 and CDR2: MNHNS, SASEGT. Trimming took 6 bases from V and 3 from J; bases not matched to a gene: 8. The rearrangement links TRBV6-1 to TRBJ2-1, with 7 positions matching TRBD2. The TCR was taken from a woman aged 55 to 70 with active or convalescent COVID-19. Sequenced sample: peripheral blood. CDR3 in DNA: TGTGCCAGCAGCAAAACTAGCGTTGACTACAATGAGCAGTTCTTC. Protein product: CASSKTSVDYNEQFF.